Listed below are T cell receptor beta chains from one sample, sequenced in a study of OX40 agonist ivuxolimab in advanced cancers. TCRdb's copy holds only in-frame clones and misses some; the assay was immunoSEQ multiplex PCR. The sample includes roughly 45,000 clones, 60% to 80% of them seen just once. The specimen comprised CD4+ or CD8+ T cells sorted from blood, sampled in a trial of the OX40 agonist ivuxolimab. These TCRs come from an adult with an advanced solid tumor such as melanoma, head and neck, liver or kidney cancer. CDR3s include the opening cysteine and the closing phenylalanine or tryptophan. A D gene is named only where the DNA matches it firmly. Size is omitted from some rows. Given values are once, few, many or a class for expanded clones.

V	J	size	D	CDR3	DNA
TRBV11-2	TRBJ1-1	once	NA	CASSDTRELKAFF	TGTGCCAGCAGCGATACCCGGGAACTCAAAGCTTTCTTT
TRBV25-1	TRBJ2-7	NA	NA	CASSSRAYTIGEQYF	TGTGCCAGCAGTTCCAGGGCCTACACCATAGGGGAGCAGTACTTC
TRBV5-6	TRBJ2-7	NA	NA	CASSLWDTGYEQYF	TGTGCCAGCAGTCTTTGGGACACCGGCTACGAGCAGTACTTC
TRBV27	TRBJ1-2	NA	NA	CASSLKGPGDLDYGYTF	TGTGCCAGCAGTTTAAAGGGACCAGGGGACTTGGACTATGGCTACACCTTC
TRBV9	TRBJ2-7	NA	TRBD1	CASSLYRGAYMWEQYF	TGTGCCAGCAGCTTATACAGGGGGGCCTATATGTGGGAGCAGTACTTC
TRBV28	TRBJ1-5	NA	TRBD1	CASSPPGQGAGRPQHF	TGTGCCAGCAGTCCACCGGGGCAGGGGGCCGGTCGGCCCCAGCATTTT
TRBV27	TRBJ2-3	NA	NA	CASSPGRASTDTQYF	TGTGCCAGCAGTCCAGGACGGGCTAGCACAGATACGCAGTATTTT
TRBV6-5	TRBJ2-7	NA	TRBD2	CASKGTSGRGRQYF	TGTGCCAGCAAAGGGACTAGCGGGAGAGGGAGGCAGTACTTC
TRBV5-6	TRBJ2-7	NA	TRBD2	CASSGGTSVSYEQYF	TGTGCCAGCAGCGGCGGGACTAGCGTTTCCTACGAGCAGTACTTC
TRBV4-1	TRBJ2-7	NA	TRBD2	CASSQGTGTSPLEQYF	TGCGCCAGCAGCCAAGGTACCGGGACTAGCCCCTTGGAGCAGTACTTC
TRBV6-6	TRBJ2-3	NA	NA	CASSYLPPGADTQYF	TGTGCCAGCAGTTATCTTCCTCCGGGCGCAGATACGCAGTATTTT
TRBV18	TRBJ2-2	NA	TRBD2	CASSPRSDSGRGTGELFF	TGTGCCAGCTCACCCAGGTCGGATAGCGGGAGAGGGACCGGGGAGCTGTTTTTT
TRBV30	TRBJ1-5	NA	NA	CAWSDRRGRGGQPQHF	TGTGCCTGGAGCGACCGGCGGGGCAGGGGCGGTCAGCCCCAGCATTTT
TRBV10-3	TRBJ2-5	NA	NA	CAISWGAELYETQYF	TGTGCCATCAGCTGGGGGGCAGAGTTGTACGAGACCCAGTACTTC
TRBV4-3	TRBJ1-2	few	TRBD1	CASSQQSRDRDYGYTF	TGCGCCAGCAGCCAGCAAAGCCGGGACAGGGACTATGGCTACACCTTC
TRBV2	TRBJ2-1	NA	TRBD2	CASRLAENEQFF	TGTGCCAGCAGACTAGCGGAGAATGAGCAGTTCTTC
TRBV10-1	TRBJ2-1	NA	NA	CASSKGNIYNEQFF	TGCGCCAGCAGTAAAGGGAACATCTACAATGAGCAGTTCTTC